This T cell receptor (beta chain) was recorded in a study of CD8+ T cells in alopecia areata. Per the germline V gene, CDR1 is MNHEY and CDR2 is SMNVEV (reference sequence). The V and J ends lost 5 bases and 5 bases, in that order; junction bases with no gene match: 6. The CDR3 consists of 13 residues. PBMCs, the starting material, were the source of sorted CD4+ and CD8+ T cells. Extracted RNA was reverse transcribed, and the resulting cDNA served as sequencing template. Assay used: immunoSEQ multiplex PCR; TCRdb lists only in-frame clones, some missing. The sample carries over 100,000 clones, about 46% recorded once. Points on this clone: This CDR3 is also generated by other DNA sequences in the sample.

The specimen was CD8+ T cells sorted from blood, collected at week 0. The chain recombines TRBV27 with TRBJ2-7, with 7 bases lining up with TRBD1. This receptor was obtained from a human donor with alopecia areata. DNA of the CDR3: TGTGCCAGCAGTCCAGACAGGGCCAACGAGCAGTACTTC. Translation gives CASSPDRANEQYF.